The 32 T cell receptor beta chains presented below share a single source sample, sequenced in a study of shared clonotypes between healthy human individuals. The method was immunoSEQ multiplex PCR; TCRdb's version includes in-frame clones alone and lacks a portion of them. The sample records over a million clones, approximately 78% being singletons. Sequenced input: memory CD4+ T cells from PBMCs. Subset described: CD45RA-negative fraction. These receptors were obtained from a man between 18 and 35 years old in good health. Some clones in this sample may be carry-over from other donors' samples.

This clone has only a few counts. The chain is built from TRBV11-2 and TRBJ2-1; D is perhaps TRBD1 (5 bases). The V gene lost 5 bases and the J gene lost 0 bases, with 11 bases spanning the gap. This CDR3 has 15 residues. Germline V lookup: CDR1 SGHAT, CDR2 FQNNGV. CDR3 residues: CASSPGRVSYNEQFF. The CDR3, as DNA: TGTGCCAGCAGCCCAGGCAGGGTCTCCTACAATGAGCAGTTCTTC.

V usage is TRBV7-9 and J usage is TRBJ2-1; possibly TRBD1 for D (6 bases). This CDR3 is 16 amino acids long. V lost 3 bases and J 7 bases, leaving 19 bases between the germline ends. Germline CDR1 and CDR2: SEHNR and FQNEAQ (reference sequence). CDR3 residues: CASSFPGQDSSNEQFF. The CDR3 coding sequence is TGTGCCAGCAGCTTCCCCGGTCAGGACAGCTCAAATGAGCAGTTCTTC.

Details on this clone: The sample carries other DNA sequences with the same CDR3. The V call is TRBV6-5, the J call TRBJ1-1; 8 nucleotides line up with TRBD1. CDR1 and CDR2 from the germline V gene are MNHEY and SVGAGI. Germline trimming cut 6 bases from V and 4 bases from J; bases unmatched to any gene: 4. The CDR3 runs 13 residues. Written as DNA, the CDR3 is TGTGCCAGCAGGCGTACAGGGGGCACTGAAGCTTTCTTT. It yields the protein CASRRTGGTEAFF.

V is TRBV2 and J is TRBJ2-1; 7 bases are a match to TRBD1. The CDR3 is 15 amino acids. Germline V gene lookup returns CDR1 SNHLY and CDR2 FYNNEI. Trimming took 4 bases from V and 0 from J; bases not matched to a gene: 3. CDR3 region: CASSVQGSSYNEQFF. The CDR3 bases are TGTGCCAGCAGTGTACAGGGGAGCTCCTACAATGAGCAGTTCTTC.

The chain employs TRBV4-1 and TRBJ2-3; TRBD2 agrees at 9 bases. Trimming removed 1 base from V and 0 bases from J; junction bases left unmatched: 5. The length of the CDR3 is 17 residues. Germline loops: CDR1 MGHRA, CDR2 YSYEKL. CDR3 loop: CASSQGLAGTSTDTQYF. CDR3 bases: TGCGCCAGCAGCCAAGGGCTAGCGGGAACAAGCACAGATACGCAGTATTTT.

The chain employs TRBV14 and TRBJ2-1, with 7 bases fitting TRBD2. The CDR3 is made up of 16 amino acids. The germline gives CDR1 SGHDN, CDR2 FVKESK. The junction had 6 bases not matched to a gene; V was cut back by 0 bases and J by 4 bases. The CDR3 spells CASSQEKGLYYNEQFF. The CDR3 nucleotides are TGTGCCAGCAGCCAAGAGAAGGGACTATATTACAATGAGCAGTTCTTC.

This chain joins TRBV5-1 and TRBJ1-2; D is unclear. The germline gives CDR1 SGHRS, CDR2 YFSETQ. This CDR3 region has 17 residues. Trimming shortened V by 1 base and J by 6 bases, and 22 bases separated the two germline ends. CDR3 protein: CASSLSGGPTLEDGYTF. The CDR3 DNA reads as TGCGCCAGCAGCTTGTCAGGCGGCCCAACCCTCGAAGATGGCTACACCTTC.

The chain joins TRBV18 to TRBJ2-3; TRBD2 agrees at 7 bases. V gave up 8 bases and J gave up 9 bases; unmatched junction bases: 5. The CDR3 is made up of 11 amino acids. In germline, CDR1 is KGHSH, CDR2 LQKENI. CDR3 amino acids: CASREEGTQYF. Here the CDR3 DNA reads TGTGCCAGCCGGGAGGAGGGGACGCAGTATTTT. Drawing the rest from reference TRBV18 and TRBJ2-3, the complete variable domain is NAGVMQNPRHLVRRRGQEARLRCSPMKGHSHVYWYRQLPEEGLKFMVYLQKENIIDESGMPKERFSAEFPKEGPSILRIQQVVRGDSAAYFCASREEGTQYFGPGTRLTVL.

This clone was counted at least ten times. V and J are TRBV10-3 and TRBJ2-1, with a weak D call TRBD2 (6 bases). The germline V gene encodes CDR1 ENHRY and CDR2 SYGVKD. The V end lost 4 bases, the J end lost 9 bases, and 16 bases lay between the germline ends. The CDR3 extends over 14 amino acids. The CDR3 bases are TGTGCCATCAGTGGCCAGAGATCAGCGGGTGAGCAGTTCTTC. Its protein product is CAISGQRSAGEQFF.

The CDR3 reads CASSLTWTGEKLFF. The DNA for the CDR3 is TGTGCCAGCAGTTTAACCTGGACGGGTGAAAAACTGTTTTTT. The rearrangement joins TRBV27 to TRBJ1-4; D remains unclear. Germline lookup yields CDR1 MNHEY and CDR2 SMNVEV (reference sequence). V was cut by 2 bases and J by 7 bases, with 11 bases left in between. The CDR3 has 14 residues.

V usage is TRBV5-1 and J usage is TRBJ2-7, with 8 positions matching TRBD1. With V trimmed by 4 bases and J by 5 bases, 8 bases remained unmatched. CDR1 is SGHRS, CDR2 YFSETQ, per germline. This CDR3 has 14 amino acids. The CDR3 reads CASSLWTGQNEQYF. In DNA form, the CDR3 reads TGCGCCAGCAGCCTTTGGACAGGGCAAAACGAGCAGTACTTC.

The chain recombines TRBV30 with TRBJ1-1; D remains unclear. Trimming left V 2 bases short and J 0 bases short, with 7 bases between. CDR3 length: 13 amino acids. Germline V gene sequence: CDR1 GTSNPN, CDR2 SVGIG (reference sequence). The CDR3 loop is CAWSTQVNTEAFF. In DNA, the CDR3 is TGTGCCTGGAGTACTCAGGTGAACACTGAAGCTTTCTTT.

This chain links TRBV28 with TRBJ1-5, with D perhaps TRBD1 (6 bases). This CDR3 contains 15 residues. Trimming took off 6 bases at V and 1 base at J, with 13 bases between the two ends. Looked up from germline, CDR1 is MDHEN and CDR2 is SYDVKM. The CDR3 nucleotides read TGTGCCAGCAGGTCACCGACAGGAAGCAATCAGCCCCAGCATTTT. Translating it yields CASRSPTGSNQPQHF.

CDR3 sequence (DNA): TGTGCCAGCAAACAGAGAATGAACACTGAAGCTTTCTTT. Protein: CASKQRMNTEAFF. The chain is built from TRBV28 and TRBJ1-1; D gene unclear. CDR3 size: 13 residues. V lost 7 bases to trimming and J lost 0 bases, with 9 bases between them. Germline loops: CDR1 MDHEN, CDR2 SYDVKM.

The rearrangement links TRBV5-5 to TRBJ2-1, with a weak D call TRBD2 (6 bases). The CDR3 spans 16 residues. The germline V gene has CDR1 SGHKS and CDR2 YYEKEE (reference sequence). V lost 3 bases to trimming and J lost 6 bases, with 19 bases between them. The CDR3 DNA sequence: TGTGCCAGCAGCTCCCTTATGGGCGGGATGATCAATGAGCAGTTCTTC. It codes for CASSSLMGGMINEQFF.

In its sample, this clone was seen once. The J gene is TRBJ1-1, the V gene TRBV2; TRBD1 might be the D (6 bases). Germline CDR1 and CDR2: SNHLY and FYNNEI. V gave up 5 bases and J gave up 0 bases, with 10 bases separating them. The CDR3 sequence is 14 residues long. This chain's CDR3 is CASSSGQMNTEAFF. The CDR3, as DNA: TGTGCCAGCAGTTCTGGACAGATGAACACTGAAGCTTTCTTT.

The chain couples TRBV15 to TRBJ2-5; possibly TRBD2 for D (5 bases). The CDR3 is made up of 17 amino acids. CDR1 LNHNV and CDR2 YYDKDF come from the germline V gene (reference sequence). V was cut by 1 base and J by 6 bases, with 21 bases left in between. In nucleotides, the CDR3 is TGTGCCACCAGCAGAGTTGGGAGCTATGGGCCGAGGCAGACCCAGTACTTC. This encodes CATSRVGSYGPRQTQYF.

The chain combines TRBV28 with TRBJ1-2, with 10 bases fitting TRBD1. V lost 4 bases and J lost 2; bases outside the gene matches: 4. Germline V gene lookup returns CDR1 MDHEN and CDR2 SYDVKM. The length of the CDR3 is 15 residues. The CDR3 DNA sequence: TGTGCCAGCAGTTCGCAGGGACAGGGGAACTATGGCTACACCTTC. Its translation: CASSSQGQGNYGYTF.

In this sample, this clone turned up a few times. The CDR3: CASSRGPTEEQYF. CDR3 bases: TGTGCCAGCAGCCGGGGACCCACGGAAGAGCAGTACTTC. The V call is TRBV7-3, the J call TRBJ2-7; D may match TRBD1 or TRBD2 (5 bases each). The V and J ends lost 5 bases and 7 bases respectively, with 15 bases between them. The germline V gene has CDR1 SGHTA and CDR2 FQGTGA. The length of the CDR3 is 13 residues.

As concerns this clone: Other DNA sequences in this sample translate to the same CDR3. V is TRBV18 and J is TRBJ1-5; no reliable D call. CDR1 and CDR2 from the germline V gene are KGHSH and LQKENI. The CDR3 extends over 14 amino acids. Trimming stripped 2 bases from V and 1 base from J, with 6 bases between. The DNA for the CDR3 is TGTGCCAGCTCACCAGGAAGAAGCAATCAGCCCCAGCATTTT. Translating gives CASSPGRSNQPQHF.

The rearrangement uses TRBV10-3 and TRBJ2-7; 8 nucleotides line up with TRBD2. The CDR3 runs to 15 residues. The V gene's germline CDR1 is ENHRY and CDR2 SYGVKD. J was trimmed by 2 bases and V by 11 bases; bases with no gene match: 14. The CDR3 DNA is TGTGCCCCTCCCCCGGCTAGCGGGTACCCCTACGAGCAGTACTTC. Encoded protein: CAPPPASGYPYEQYF.

The V call is TRBV18, the J call TRBJ2-2, with D possibly TRBD2 on 5 matching bases. Germline loops: CDR1 KGHSH, CDR2 LQKENI. Trimming left V 3 bases short and J 5 bases short, with 7 bases between. The CDR3 loop spans 13 amino acids. CDR3 loop: CASSPDWTGELFF. DNA for the CDR3: TGTGCCAGCTCACCGGACTGGACCGGGGAGCTGTTTTTT.

Details on this clone: This may arise from a read error, as a much more abundant clone is one base away. This chain links TRBV9 with TRBJ2-1, with 12 bases matching TRBD2. This CDR3 is 15 amino acids long. J gave up 2 bases and V 3 bases, and 0 bases lay outside the gene matches. Germline CDR1 is SGDLS and CDR2 is YYNGEE. In nucleotides, the CDR3 is TGTGCCAGCAGCGGACTAGCGGGGGCCTACAATGAGCAGTTCTTC. Translated, it gives CASSGLAGAYNEQFF.

J is TRBJ1-2 and V is TRBV28, with a possible D match to TRBD1 (5 bases). Trimming cost V 5 bases and J 5 bases, with 18 bases left between them. CDR3 length: 15 amino acids. The germline V gene has CDR1 MDHEN and CDR2 SYDVKM. CDR3 residues: CASSPSPGVGYGYTF. The CDR3 DNA follows: TGTGCCAGCAGTCCTTCCCCGGGGGTGGGGTATGGCTACACCTTC.

This clone was counted only a few times. The chain uses TRBV4-1 and TRBJ1-3; no firm D call. The germline V gene has CDR1 MGHRA and CDR2 YSYEKL. Trimming left V 0 bases short and J 0 bases short, with 9 bases between. This CDR3 spans 16 amino acids. In DNA form, the CDR3 reads TGCGCCAGCAGCCAAGATAGGGAGCACTCTGGAAACACCATATATTTT. Amino acids: CASSQDREHSGNTIYF.

Concerning this clone: Other DNA sequences in this sample translate to the same CDR3. The chain uses TRBV28 and TRBJ2-3, with D maybe TRBD2 (6 bases). CDR3 size: 15 residues. V dropped 5 bases and J dropped 0 bases, with 12 bases sitting between them. Germline V gene sequence: CDR1 MDHEN, CDR2 SYDVKM. The CDR3 loop reads CASSVGGSSTDTQYF. CDR3 bases: TGTGCCAGCAGTGTGGGGGGTTCTAGCACAGATACGCAGTATTTT.

The count of this clone is one. The CDR3 reads CASSWNQGALGETQYF. DNA of the CDR3: TGTGCCAGCAGCTGGAATCAGGGGGCCCTAGGGGAGACCCAGTACTTC. The J gene is TRBJ2-5, the V gene TRBV7-8; 8 bases are a match to TRBD1. V shed 4 bases and J 5 bases; nucleotides not matched to a gene: 12. The CDR3 extends over 16 amino acids. Germline V gives CDR1 SGHVS, CDR2 FQNEAQ. Complete variable domain (other parts from reference TRBV7-8 and TRBJ2-5): GAGVSQSPRYKVAKRGQDVALRCDPISGHVSLFWYQQALGQGPEFLTYFQNEAQLDKSGLPSDRFFAERPEGSVSTLKIQRTQQEDSAVYLCASSWNQGALGETQYFGPGTRLLVL.

The J gene is TRBJ2-1, the V gene TRBV6-6; D gene ambiguous. The CDR3 spans 13 residues. Looked up from germline, CDR1 is MNHNY and CDR2 is SVGAGI (reference sequence). V shed 7 bases and J shed 1 base, with 8 bases lying between them. The CDR3 loop reads CASKLVSYNEQFF. The DNA of the CDR3 is TGTGCCAGCAAGCTAGTTTCCTACAATGAGCAGTTCTTC.

This clone was seen a few times. The V call is TRBV5-1, the J call TRBJ2-3; 9 bases match TRBD2. Per the germline V gene, CDR1 is SGHRS and CDR2 is YFSETQ. The CDR3 contains 15 residues. V was pared by 0 bases and J by 4 bases, with 3 bases of the junction left unmatched. The CDR3, as DNA: TGCGCCAGCAGCTTGGCCCTAGCGGGGTCAGATACGCAGTATTTT. Its translation: CASSLALAGSDTQYF. The whole variable domain, remainder taken from reference TRBV5-1 and TRBJ2-3, is KAGVTQTPRYLIKTRGQQVTLSCSPISGHRSVSWYQQTPGQGLQFLFEYFSETQRNKGNFPGRFSGRQFSNSRSEMNVSTLELGDSALYLCASSLALAGSDTQYFGPGTRLTVL.

V usage is TRBV18 and J usage is TRBJ2-7; D gene unclear. This CDR3 spans 14 amino acids. Trimming took off 3 bases at V and 0 bases at J, with 9 bases between the two ends. The germline CDR1 and CDR2 sequences are KGHSH and LQKENI. The DNA of the CDR3 is TGTGCCAGCTCACCGGTCAGCAACTCCTACGAGCAGTACTTC. Its translation is CASSPVSNSYEQYF.

The V gene is TRBV15, the J gene TRBJ1-2, with D tentatively TRBD1 (5 bases). The germline V gene has CDR1 LNHNV and CDR2 YYDKDF (reference sequence). The CDR3 extends over 14 amino acids. V was cut by 0 bases and J by 8 bases, with 13 bases left in between. CDR3 nucleotide sequence: TGTGCCACCAGCAGAGAAGGAGGAGGGGACGGCTACACCTTC. Amino acid sequence: CATSREGGGDGYTF.

The gene calls are TRBV5-1 and TRBJ1-1; TRBD1 matches at 7 bases. There are 14 residues in the CDR3. Germline CDR1 and CDR2: SGHRS and YFSETQ. Trimming removed 2 bases from V and 3 bases from J; junction bases left unmatched: 4. The CDR3 DNA follows: TGCGCCAGCAGCTTCTCAGGGGGAGACACTGAAGCTTTCTTT. Translated: CASSFSGGDTEAFF. The full variable domain, with the rest looked up from reference TRBV5-1 and TRBJ1-1, is KAGVTQTPRYLIKTRGQQVTLSCSPISGHRSVSWYQQTPGQGLQFLFEYFSETQRNKGNFPGRFSGRQFSNSRSEMNVSTLELGDSALYLCASSFSGGDTEAFFGQGTRLTVV.